The clone carrying this TCR beta chain was found many times. Its specificity is not known. Researchers tagged individual cDNA molecules with unique molecular identifiers. TCRdb reprocessed the 5' RACE reads via MiXCR and lists one record per CDR3 protein. The table shows roughly 52,000 distinct CDR3 sequences, with around 6.6% occurring only once. These data come from a study of early T cells in non-severe SARS-CoV-2 infection. Study-wide context: From unsorted whole blood, bulk RNA was sequenced, and the chains remained unpaired. Regarding the study as a whole: Private and CD4 specificities were missed by VDJdb matching, skewed to anti-spike CD8.

V was clipped by 3 bases and J by 10 bases, with 13 bases between them. Per the germline V gene, CDR1 is MNHEY and CDR2 is SVGEGT. The CDR3 extends over 14 amino acids. The J gene is TRBJ1-6, the V gene TRBV6-2 or TRBV6-3; no firm D call. This receptor was obtained from an adult who was a healthcare worker with PCR-confirmed SARS-CoV-2 infection or an uninfected control (not recorded which). Sequencing used whole blood, obtained at baseline. This chain's CDR3 is CASSYFRELSPLHF. Here the CDR3 DNA reads TGTGCCAGCAGTTATTTTCGGGAGTTGTCACCCCTCCACTTT.